Listed here are 18 T cell receptor beta chains from one sample, sequenced in a study of shared clonotypes between healthy human individuals. The table came from immunoSEQ multiplex PCR; TCRdb's copy has only in-frame clones and leaves some out. The top ten clones hold approximately 1.5% of a sample with about a million clones, about three quarters of them seen once. The sequencing input was memory CD4+ T cells sorted from blood. The subset here: CD45RA-negative fraction. These receptor sequences come from a man aged 18 to 35 in good health.

This sequence joins TRBV6-1 and TRBJ1-3; D is possibly TRBD1 (5 bases). Between the trimmed V and J ends, which lost 9 bases and 4 bases, there was a span of 19 bases. The CDR3 is 15 amino acids. The germline V gene has CDR1 MNHNS and CDR2 SASEGT. This CDR3 is CASRRGRIGGNTIYF. Written as DNA, the CDR3 is TGTGCCAGTAGGCGGGGGAGGATCGGCGGAAACACCATATATTTT.

The chain carries TRBV7-8 and TRBJ2-1, with D possibly matching TRBD2 (6 bases). Trimming removed 0 bases from V and 7 bases from J, with 13 bases in between. The CDR3 has 15 amino acids. Per germline, CDR1 SGHVS and CDR2 FQNEAQ. CDR3 amino acids: CASSLAGGSLNEQFF. The CDR3 nucleotides are TGTGCCAGCAGCTTAGCGGGAGGAAGTCTTAATGAGCAGTTCTTC.

The gene calls are TRBV9 and TRBJ2-3; D is undetermined. Germline CDR1 is SGDLS and CDR2 is YYNGEE. The length of the CDR3 is 14 residues. The V gene lost 0 bases and the J gene lost 2 bases, with 7 bases spanning the gap. In nucleotides, the CDR3 is TGTGCCAGCAGCGTAGGAAGATACACAGATACGCAGTATTTT. Translating it yields CASSVGRYTDTQYF.

The gene calls are TRBV5-1 and TRBJ2-1; D is perhaps TRBD1 or TRBD2 (5 bases each). Germline V lookup: CDR1 SGHRS, CDR2 YFSETQ. The CDR3 is 19 amino acids. Trimming cost V 4 bases and J 1 base, with 24 bases left between them. The CDR3 bases are TGCGCCAGCAGCCGAAACAAACGGGGCACCAATAAATCCTACAATGAGCAGTTCTTC. It specifies CASSRNKRGTNKSYNEQFF.

Worth noting for this clone: One end of the junction is discordant with germline, which a read error may explain. The chain is built from TRBV11-2 and TRBJ2-3; D is ambiguous. The CDR3 has 13 amino acids. The germline V gene encodes CDR1 SGHAT and CDR2 FQNNGV. The CDR3 spells CASSLVRADTQYF. The CDR3 coding sequence is TGTGCCAGCAGTTTAGTTCGCGCAGATACGCAGTATTTT.

The gene calls are TRBV10-3 and TRBJ2-7; the D gene is possibly TRBD2 (6 bases). The germline V gene encodes CDR1 ENHRY and CDR2 SYGVKD. The V and J ends lost 6 bases and 6 bases respectively, with 18 bases between them. The CDR3 loop spans 14 amino acids. CDR3 residues: CAIRIAGGAGEQYF. Here the CDR3 DNA reads TGTGCCATCAGGATCGCCGGAGGGGCCGGCGAGCAGTACTTC.

This clone was counted between two and nine times. This chain joins TRBV5-4 and TRBJ2-7, with 7 bases lining up with TRBD1. Looked up from germline, CDR1 is SGHNT and CDR2 is YYREEE (reference sequence). This CDR3 is built from 14 residues. V lost 3 bases, J lost 3 bases, and 6 bases stayed unmatched. CDR3 DNA: TGTGCCAGCAGCTCGAAAGGGGGCAGCTACGAGCAGTACTTC. Its translation is CASSSKGGSYEQYF.

The gene calls are TRBV4-1 and TRBJ2-1; D gene ambiguous. The V end was cut by 0 bases, the J end by 0 bases, with 12 bases between. Germline values: CDR1 MGHRA, CDR2 YSYEKL. This CDR3 contains 17 residues. The CDR3 nucleotides read TGCGCCAGCAGCCAAGATCCTCCCTGGAGCTCCTACAATGAGCAGTTCTTC. Protein sequence: CASSQDPPWSSYNEQFF.

The count of this clone is one. The same CDR3 arises from other DNA sequences in this sample as well. The rearrangement joins TRBV28 to TRBJ2-3; no firm D call. The CDR3 is made up of 11 amino acids. The germline V gene encodes CDR1 MDHEN and CDR2 SYDVKM. Trimming took 2 bases from V and 6 from J, leaving 3 bases between them. CDR3 residues: CASSLVDTQYF. The DNA of the CDR3 is TGTGCCAGCAGTTTAGTTGATACGCAGTATTTT.

The chain has TRBV19 and TRBJ2-7; 11 nucleotides agree with TRBD2. CDR1 and CDR2 (germline): LNHDA, SQIVND (reference sequence). CDR3 size: 17 residues. V was pared by 2 bases and J by 0 bases, with 6 bases of the junction left unmatched. Here the CDR3 DNA reads TGTGCCAGTAGTATACAAGGTACTAGCGGGGGCTCCTACGAGCAGTACTTC. Translating it yields CASSIQGTSGGSYEQYF.

V gene TRBV5-1 combines with J gene TRBJ2-5; no clear D. With the DNA end fitting TRBJ2-7 better, the J assignment may be wrong. Germline CDR1 is SGHRS and CDR2 is YFSETQ. The CDR3 runs to 14 residues. CDR3 nucleotide sequence: TGCGCCAGCAGCTTATATGGGCCGTCCTACGAGCAGTACTTC. This encodes CASSLYGPSYEQYF.

This clone came up once. The chain uses TRBV7-9 and TRBJ2-3, with 8 bases aligning to TRBD2. The CDR3 has 16 residues. Unmatched junction bases numbered 7, after V lost 5 bases and J lost 0 bases. In germline, CDR1 is SEHNR, CDR2 FQNEAQ (reference sequence). CDR3 coding DNA: TGTGCCAGCAGCCAGGCTCTAGCGGGCAGCACAGATACGCAGTATTTT. This sequence encodes CASSQALAGSTDTQYF.

This clone appeared many times. The chain carries TRBV13 and TRBJ2-2, with TRBD1 matching over 8 bases. J gave up 5 bases and V 2 bases, and 4 bases lay outside the gene matches. The CDR3 spans 15 residues. Germline V CDR1 and CDR2: PRHDT, FYEKMQ (reference sequence). CDR3 sequence reads: CASSLSYRGTGELFF. CDR3 sequence (DNA): TGTGCCAGCAGCTTATCTTACAGGGGGACCGGGGAGCTGTTTTTT.

This clone turned up a few times. The chain links TRBV19 to TRBJ1-5, with D hard to call. The CDR3 spans 15 residues. V was trimmed by 1 base and J by 4 bases, leaving 11 bases between them. Germline CDR1 LNHDA, CDR2 SQIVND (reference sequence). The CDR3 DNA is TGTGCCAGTAGTATAGCTAGGAAGGAAAATCAGCCCCAGCATTTT. It translates to CASSIARKENQPQHF.

The CDR3 region is CASTPGGTYNEQFF. The CDR3, as DNA: TGTGCCAGCACCCCGGGAGGGACCTACAATGAGCAGTTCTTC. This rearrangement joins TRBV6-5 to TRBJ2-1, with 8 bases lining up with TRBD2. Germline assignment: CDR1 MNHEY and CDR2 SVGAGI. V was clipped by 7 bases and J by 2 bases; unmatched bases: 4. This CDR3 spans 14 amino acids.

The chain is built from TRBV25-1 and TRBJ1-2; possible D gene TRBD1, 5 bases. The CDR3 sequence is 13 residues long. Germline CDR1 and CDR2: MGHDK and SYGVNS. The ends were cut back, 6 bases at V and 2 bases at J, with 10 bases in the middle. The CDR3 DNA reads TGTGCCAGCAGGGGGGAGGGAAACTATGGCTACACCTTC. Residues: CASRGEGNYGYTF.

The chain joins TRBV6-6 to TRBJ2-2; TRBD1 aligns across 7 bases. V dropped 5 bases and J dropped 8; count of bases not matched to a gene: 11. Per germline, CDR1 MNHNY and CDR2 SVGAGI (reference sequence). CDR3 length: 15 residues. The DNA for the CDR3 is TGTGCCAGCAGTCTACCGCCGGGACAGTCGGGGGAGCTGTTTTTT. Its translation: CASSLPPGQSGELFF.

A remark on this clone: Since a much larger clone is just one base distant, this may be a read error. The J gene is TRBJ1-5, the V gene TRBV7-6; D possibly corresponds to TRBD1 (5 bases). This CDR3 contains 14 residues. The germline V gene encodes CDR1 SGHVS and CDR2 FNYEAQ. Trimming removed 3 bases from V and 0 bases from J, with 6 bases in between. CDR3 region: CASSLTDSNQPQHF. The DNA for the CDR3 is TGTGCCAGCAGCTTGACAGATAGCAATCAGCCCCAGCATTTT. The full variable domain, completed using reference TRBV7-6 and TRBJ1-5, is GAGVSQSPRYKVTKRGQDVALRCDPISGHVSLYWYRQALGQGPEFLTYFNYEAQQDKSGLPNDRFSAERPEGSISTLTIQRTEQRDSAMYRCASSLTDSNQPQHFGDGTRLSIL.